This TCR beta chain was recovered during a study of PD-1 blockade in classical Hodgkin lymphoma. General study results and limits: Causes of the repertoire differences remain undefined, possibly disease activity or prior therapy. A reduction in baseline TCR diversity was reportedly seen in newly diagnosed patients relative to healthy donors.

As for time point: newly diagnosed, previously untreated cHL patient sample. Negative magnetic selection isolated CD4+ T cells from thawed PBMCs. The authors used newly diagnosed, untreated classical Hodgkin lymphoma PBMCs as comparison. V gave up 4 bases and J gave up 3 bases, with 8 bases separating them. The CDR3 spans 12 residues. CDR1 and CDR2 (germline): SGHNT, YYREEE (reference sequence). On this clone itself: The antigen remains undetermined.

The assay was immunoSEQ multiplex PCR, and TCRdb's table has in-frame clones only and misses some. Counted here are about 14,000 clones, 86% occurring once; the ten biggest clones make up 0.84%. Material for sequencing was CD4+ T cells from blood. The chain recombines TRBV5-4 with TRBJ2-7; TRBD2 might be the D (6 bases). This TCR was sampled from a human donor with classical Hodgkin lymphoma. CDR3 protein: CASSRDFYEQYF. CDR3 DNA: TGTGCCAGCAGCCGGGACTTCTACGAGCAGTACTTC.